One and the same sample provided the 17 T cell receptor beta chains below, sequenced in a study of T cell clones after liver transplantation. The method was immunoSEQ multiplex PCR; TCRdb's version includes in-frame clones alone and lacks a portion of them. The sample consists of 90,000 to 120,000 clones, approximately 85% of them appearing once. The specimen comprised CD4+ T cells from blood, sampled before liver transplant. The receptors stem from a human donor who received a liver transplant.

Turning to this clone: Other DNA sequences of this sample code for an identical CDR3. Written as DNA, the CDR3 is TGTGCCAGCAGCCAAGCCGGGAACTCTGGGGCCAACGTCCTGACTTTC. Amino acids: CASSQAGNSGANVLTF. The chain employs TRBV4-2 and TRBJ2-6; TRBD2 might be the D (5 bases). The CDR3 is 16 residues long. CDR1 and CDR2 (germline): LGHNA, YNFKEQ. The V and J ends lost 1 base and 0 bases respectively, with 7 bases between them.

The J gene is TRBJ1-4, the V gene TRBV4-3; D might be TRBD1 (5 bases). Germline values: CDR1 LGHNA, CDR2 YSLEER. Trimming cost V 0 bases and J 5 bases, with 10 bases left between them. CDR3 length: 15 residues. The CDR3 protein is CASSQEYRRNEKLFF. CDR3 DNA: TGCGCCAGCAGCCAAGAATACAGGCGAAATGAAAAACTGTTTTTT.

This chain joins TRBV11-1 and TRBJ2-5; weak D call: TRBD2 (5 bases). V lost 5 bases to trimming and J lost 0 bases, with 10 bases between them. The CDR3 contains 14 residues. The V gene's germline CDR1 is SGHAT and CDR2 FQDESV (reference sequence). The CDR3 DNA follows: TGTGCCAGCAGCCCCGGGATTCACCAAGAGACCCAGTACTTC. This sequence encodes CASSPGIHQETQYF.

This sequence joins TRBV6-5 and TRBJ1-1, with 7 nucleotides matching TRBD1. After removal of 6 bases from V and 1 base from J, the junction contained 5 bases not matched to a gene. Per germline, CDR1 MNHEY and CDR2 SVGAGI. CDR3 length: 14 amino acids. CDR3 region: CASRTGSPNTEAFF. Here the CDR3 DNA reads TGTGCCAGCAGGACAGGGAGTCCGAACACTGAAGCTTTCTTT.

The chain carries TRBV5-1 and TRBJ2-3; TRBD1 or TRBD2 may be the D gene (5 bases each). Germline CDR1 SGHRS, CDR2 YFSETQ. Trimming took 1 base from V and 4 from J, leaving 13 bases between them. The CDR3 extends over 15 amino acids. CDR3 nucleotides: TGCGCCAGCAGCTTGAGACAGCTGGGGGCAGATACGCAGTATTTT. Protein sequence: CASSLRQLGADTQYF.

The chain joins TRBV13 to TRBJ1-6; D perhaps matches TRBD1 (5 bases). CDR3 length: 14 amino acids. The germline CDR1 and CDR2 sequences are PRHDT and FYEKMQ (reference sequence). V dropped 5 bases and J dropped 5 bases, with 10 bases sitting between them. CDR3 residues: CASSLRADNSPLHF. CDR3 bases: TGTGCCAGCAGCCTCAGGGCCGATAATTCACCCCTCCACTTT.

This clone was counted a few times. This chain uses TRBV5-8 with TRBJ1-2; no reliable D call. The CDR3 is 12 residues long. CDR1 and CDR2 from the germline V gene are SGHTS and YDEGEE. V was cut by 4 bases and J by 4 bases, with 8 bases left in between. The CDR3 DNA reads as TGTGCCAGCAGCGGCTACTTCTATGGCTACACCTTC. It yields the protein CASSGYFYGYTF.

A single count supports this clone. The gene calls are TRBV5-5 and TRBJ1-2; D remains unclear. V dropped 4 bases and J dropped 8 bases, with 12 bases sitting between them. The V gene's germline CDR1 is SGHKS and CDR2 YYEKEE (reference sequence). The CDR3 contains 12 residues. The CDR3 loop is CASSHDPGGYTF. The CDR3 DNA follows: TGTGCCAGCAGCCATGATCCCGGGGGCTACACCTTC.

The chain combines TRBV5-6 with TRBJ2-1, with unresolved D. Per germline, CDR1 SGHDT and CDR2 YYEEEE. Trimming removed 0 bases at V and 7 bases at J, with 8 bases between. The CDR3 totals 13 residues. The DNA of the CDR3 is TGTGCCAGCAGCTTGGCAGGACCGAATGAGCAGTTCTTC. As protein: CASSLAGPNEQFF.

V usage is TRBV27 and J usage is TRBJ1-2; the match to TRBD1 covers 8 bases. The CDR3 is made up of 14 amino acids. V lost 6 bases to trimming and J lost 2 bases; unmatched junction nucleotides: 5. The V gene's germline CDR1 is MNHEY and CDR2 SMNVEV (reference sequence). CDR3 DNA: TGTGCCAGCAGAGTCCAGGGGGCGAACTATGGCTACACCTTC. Its protein product is CASRVQGANYGYTF.

The gene calls are TRBV7-9 and TRBJ2-5; unclear D gene. Germline V lookup: CDR1 SEHNR, CDR2 FQNEAQ (reference sequence). The CDR3 totals 13 residues. Trimming stripped 7 bases from V and 4 bases from J, with 13 bases between. CDR3 region: CASNPVALETQYF. The CDR3 DNA follows: TGTGCCAGCAACCCTGTCGCCCTAGAGACCCAGTACTTC.

The J gene is TRBJ1-4, the V gene TRBV11-2; D is ambiguous. Between the trimmed V and J ends, which lost 5 bases and 0 bases, there was a span of 10 bases. From germline, CDR1 is SGHAT and CDR2 FQNNGV. The CDR3 is 15 amino acids. CDR3 nucleotides: TGTGCCAGCAGCCTACGACAAGCAACTAATGAAAAACTGTTTTTT. Its protein is CASSLRQATNEKLFF.

CDR3 DNA: TGTGCCAGCAGCTTAGCTGGCAGGATTGAAGCTTTCTTT. It encodes CASSLAGRIEAFF. V and J are TRBV7-2 and TRBJ1-1; unclear D gene. Trimming removed 0 bases at V and 7 bases at J, with 9 bases between. Germline-derived CDR1 and CDR2 are SGHTA and FQGNSA. The CDR3 is 13 residues long.

This clone appeared many times. CDR3 bases: TGTGCCAGCGGGACAGGGAATAATTCACCCCTCCACTTT. The encoded protein is CASGTGNNSPLHF. This rearrangement joins TRBV7-9 to TRBJ1-6; 9 bases match TRBD1. From germline, CDR1 is SEHNR and CDR2 FQNEAQ (reference sequence). This CDR3 contains 13 residues. V was clipped by 8 bases and J by 5 bases; unmatched bases: 1. Together with reference TRBV7-9 and TRBJ1-6, the CDR3 gives the full variable domain: DTGVSQNPRHKITKRGQNVTFRCDPISEHNRLYWYRQTLGQGPEFLTYFQNEAQLEKSRLLSDRFSAERPKGSFSTLEIQRTEQGDSAMYLCASGTGNNSPLHFGNGTRLTVT.

This clone has only one observation. The rearrangement joins TRBV6-5 to TRBJ1-2, with D tentatively TRBD1 (5 bases). CDR3 size: 14 residues. Trimming stripped 5 bases from V and 6 bases from J, with 16 bases between. The germline CDR1 and CDR2 sequences are MNHEY and SVGAGI. CDR3 in amino acids: CASSGSAWGDGYTF. The DNA for the CDR3 is TGTGCCAGCAGTGGCTCGGCGTGGGGGGATGGCTACACCTTC.

This chain uses TRBV5-1 with TRBJ2-1, with TRBD2 as a possible D gene (7 bases). Trimming took off 0 bases at V and 7 bases at J, with 14 bases between the two ends. The CDR3 has 15 residues. CDR1 SGHRS and CDR2 YFSETQ come from the germline V gene. Written as DNA, the CDR3 is TGCGCCAGCAGCTTGGCGGGGGGCTATGGGAATGAGCAGTTCTTC. Translated: CASSLAGGYGNEQFF.

This clone was detected a few times. The chain combines TRBV30 with TRBJ2-3; the D is unclear. The germline CDR1 and CDR2 sequences are GTSNPN and SVGIG (reference sequence). V was cut by 1 base and J by 0 bases, with 11 bases left in between. There are 15 residues in the CDR3. CDR3 sequence (DNA): TGTGCCTGGAGTGCGGAAGCTGGTAGCACAGATACGCAGTATTTT. Amino acid sequence: CAWSAEAGSTDTQYF.